One sample yielded the 5 T cell receptor beta chains listed below, sequenced in a study of T cell responses to AZD1222 COVID-19 vaccine. Only in-frame clones appear in the TCRdb table, and some are missing; sequencing was by immunoSEQ multiplex PCR. The table shows around 150,000 clones, with 80% to 95% occurring only once. The sample consisted of peripheral blood, taken 28 days after the second AZD1222 dose. These receptors originate from an adult who received the AZD1222 COVID-19 vaccine.

The sample holds one count of this clone. The J gene is TRBJ1-2, the V gene TRBV9; TRBD1 matches 10 bases. This CDR3 contains 15 residues. Trimming removed 3 bases from V and 5 bases from J; junction bases left unmatched: 7. Looked up from germline, CDR1 is SGDLS and CDR2 is YYNGEE. CDR3 amino acids: CASSGSTGGEYGYTF. For the CDR3, the DNA is TGTGCCAGCAGCGGATCGACAGGGGGCGAATATGGCTACACCTTC.

This clone has only one observation. The V and J genes are TRBV30 and TRBJ1-5, with D hard to call. CDR3 length: 13 residues. Germline CDR1 and CDR2: GTSNPN and SVGIG (reference sequence). Trimming removed 5 bases at V and 0 bases at J, with 8 bases between. The CDR3 is CAWSEGSNQPQHF. Here the CDR3 DNA reads TGTGCCTGGTCTGAAGGTAGCAATCAGCCCCAGCATTTT.

The J gene is TRBJ1-2, the V gene TRBV18; no clear D. This CDR3 is 17 amino acids long. CDR1 KGHSH and CDR2 LQKENI come from the germline V gene. V was cut by 3 bases and J by 0 bases, with 17 bases left in between. The CDR3 loop is CASSPVFPRSANYGYTF. CDR3 DNA sequence: TGTGCCAGCTCACCGGTATTCCCCCGTTCGGCTAACTATGGCTACACCTTC.

The CDR3 nucleotides read TGTGCCAGCAGTTACCCCAAACGCCGGGGACACTATAATTCACCCCTCCACTTT. Encoded protein: CASSYPKRRGHYNSPLHF. This rearrangement joins TRBV6-2 or TRBV6-3 to TRBJ1-6; D might be TRBD1 (6 bases). Germline CDR1 MNHEY, CDR2 SVGEGT. Trimming took off 2 bases at V and 3 bases at J, with 17 bases between the two ends. The CDR3 is 18 amino acids.

This clone was detected only a few times. The CDR3: CASSQVSGWAYGYTF. DNA for the CDR3: TGTGCCAGCAGCCAAGTATCTGGGTGGGCCTATGGCTACACCTTC. The chain carries TRBV14 and TRBJ1-2; no reliable D call. V was cut by 1 base and J by 4 bases, with 13 bases left in between. The CDR3 is made up of 15 amino acids. CDR1 and CDR2 (germline): SGHDN, FVKESK.